This is a list of T cell receptor beta chains from one sample in a study of vaccination and CD4 T cells after COVID-19. No cognate antigen is known for these TCRs. Each CDR3 protein is one row after TCRdb ran MiXCR on the PCR reads. This sample has more than 10,000 distinct CDR3 sequences, with 62% found just once. The specimen sequenced was CD4+ T cells from blood, cultured in vitro. These receptors were collected from a human donor who had recovered from COVID-19. The CDR3 runs from the conserved cysteine through the conserved F or W. A D gene is named only where the DNA matches it firmly. Rows give clone size only sometimes, using once, few, many, or a class for an expanded clone.

TRBJ1-1,TRBV27,few,.,CASSLRPQGIAEAFF,TGTGCCAGCAGTTTGAGGCCCCAGGGGATCGCTGAAGCTTTCTTT
TRBJ2-2,TRBV7-2,few,.,CASRINTGELFF,TGTGCCAGCAGGATAAACACCGGGGAGCTGTTTTTT
TRBJ1-1,TRBV20-1,.,.,CSAAGGQSNTEAFF,TGCAGTGCCGCGGGGGGGCAGTCGAACACTGAAGCTTTCTTT
TRBJ1-5,TRBV20-1,few,TRBD1,CSAQGGQGLRKPQHF,TGCAGTGCTCAAGGAGGACAGGGCCTTAGGAAGCCCCAGCATTTT
TRBJ2-2,TRBV10-3,few,.,CAIGIPEGVSTGELFF,TGTGCCATCGGAATCCCGGAGGGGGTTTCCACCGGGGAGCTGTTTTTT
TRBJ2-1,TRBV30,once,TRBD2,CAWSVLAGVVNEQFF,TGTGCCTGGAGTGTACTAGCGGGAGTAGTTAATGAGCAGTTCTTC
TRBJ2-2,TRBV15,few,TRBD2,CATSRDGGEDTGELFF,TGTGCCACCAGCAGAGATGGGGGGGAGGACACCGGGGAGCTGTTTTTT
TRBJ1-5,TRBV5-1,.,.,CASSLEGGGQPQHF,TGCGCCAGCAGCTTGGAGGGGGGCGGTCAGCCCCAGCATTTT
TRBJ2-1,TRBV20-1,once,TRBD2,CSAKSGRPYNEQFF,TGCAGTGCAAAGAGCGGGAGACCCTACAATGAGCAGTTCTTC
TRBJ2-3,TRBV6-1,.,TRBD2,CASNEALAGVVDTQYF,TGTGCCAGCAACGAAGCACTAGCGGGAGTTGTAGATACGCAGTATTTT
TRBJ2-4,TRBV5-4,.,.,CASSFLQGGAAKNIQYF,TGTGCCAGCAGCTTCCTACAGGGGGGGGCAGCCAAAAACATTCAGTACTTC
TRBJ2-1,TRBV29-1,.,.,CSVEGGNEQFF,TGCAGCGTGGAAGGAGGGAATGAGCAGTTCTTC
TRBJ2-7,TRBV7-6,.,TRBD1,CASSLGQGDYEQYF,TGTGCCAGCAGCCTCGGTCAGGGGGATTACGAGCAGTACTTC
TRBJ1-5,TRBV20-1,.,TRBD1,CSAREGQDHQPQHF,TGCAGTGCTAGAGAGGGACAGGATCATCAGCCCCAGCATTTT